These 30 T cell receptor beta chains were all obtained from the same sample, sequenced in a study of T cells in Graves' hyperthyroidism and ophthalmopathy (dated by TCRdb to about 2019). Receptors were amplified or captured by multiplex PCR. Sequencing relied on an Illumina HiSeq 2000. Amplification of TCR beta CDR3 regions was carried out from RNA transcripts. The first round of RT-PCR for the TCR CDR3 was performed with the HTBI primer set and the Qiagen OneStep RT-PCR kit. TCRdb trimmed the raw reads at Q25, called clones with MiXCR and kept productive beta chains. All rows with the same CDR3 protein become a single entry with the most common DNA and genes. In this sample the table shows approximately 530,000 distinct CDR3 sequences, 15% to 20% of which occur a single time. The ten biggest clones cover less than 55% of the sample. The sequenced sample consisted of blood. The receptors stem from a man aged 40-49 years with Graves' ophthalmopathy.

V usage is TRBV11-2 and J usage is TRBJ2-7; 16 nucleotides match TRBD2. CDR3 size: 19 residues. The J segment lost 6 bases and the V segment lost 8 bases, leaving 19 bases of the junction unmatched. Germline V CDR1 and CDR2: SGHAT, FQNNGV. The CDR3 protein is CASGYPPTGTSGRAGEQYF. CDR3 coding DNA: TGTGCCAGCGGATACCCCCCTACCGGGACTAGCGGGAGGGCTGGCGAGCAGTACTTC.

The chain links TRBV6-2 or TRBV6-3 to TRBJ2-2; D ambiguous. The CDR3 totals 12 residues. The V gene lost 1 base and the J gene lost 6 bases, with 3 bases spanning the gap. The V gene's germline CDR1 is MNHEY and CDR2 SVGEGT. The CDR3 DNA follows: TGTGCCAGCAGTTACTTTCCCGGGGAGCTGTTTTTT. Translating gives CASSYFPGELFF.

The chain employs TRBV30 and TRBJ2-5; possibly TRBD2 for D (6 bases). Trimming took 5 bases from V and 5 from J, leaving 18 bases between them. The germline V gene has CDR1 GTSNPN and CDR2 SVGIG (reference sequence). This CDR3 region has 14 residues. CDR3 DNA sequence: TGTGCCTGGGTCGGAGCTGTGGGGGGTGAGACCCAGTACTTC. Its protein product is CAWVGAVGGETQYF.

This clonotype was recorded many times. Here the CDR3 reads CASSPPRGNDKNIQYF. CDR3 DNA: TGTGCCAGCTCACCACCGAGGGGGAATGACAAAAACATTCAGTACTTC. V gene TRBV18 combines with J gene TRBJ2-4, with a possible D match to TRBD1 (6 bases). There are 16 residues in the CDR3. The V end was cut by 0 bases, the J end by 3 bases, with 12 bases between. Germline V gene sequence: CDR1 KGHSH, CDR2 LQKENI.

CDR3 nucleotide sequence: TGTGCCAGCAGTGAACCCGGGACAGTTAGCACCTATGGCTACACCTTC. This translates into CASSEPGTVSTYGYTF. The chain couples TRBV2 to TRBJ1-2, with 7 bases identical to TRBD1. The CDR3 length is 16 residues. J gave up 4 bases and V 2 bases, and 10 bases lay outside the gene matches. The V gene's germline CDR1 is SNHLY and CDR2 FYNNEI.

This clonotype was seen a handful of times. J is TRBJ1-2 and V is TRBV30; TRBD1 matches at 8 bases. Germline V gene sequence: CDR1 GTSNPN, CDR2 SVGIG (reference sequence). The CDR3 is 14 amino acids. V trimming: 8 bases; J trimming: 2 bases; junction bases outside the gene matches: 10. The CDR3 here is CAASGQGTNYGYTF. The CDR3 coding sequence is TGTGCCGCGTCCGGACAGGGAACAAACTATGGCTACACCTTC.

V usage is TRBV29-1 and J usage is TRBJ1-4; 7 nucleotides match TRBD1. There are 13 residues in the CDR3. The germline V gene encodes CDR1 SQVTM and CDR2 ANQGSEA. The V and J ends lost 6 bases and 10 bases, in that order; junction bases with no gene match: 11. CDR3 coding DNA: TGCAGCGTCGGACAGGTAGTTGGTGTAAAACTGTTTTTT. This encodes CSVGQVVGVKLFF.

This clonotype was seen many times. CDR3 sequence (DNA): TGCGCCAGCAGTCCTGAGATACTAGCGGGAGTTAGCTACGAGCAGTACTTC. This encodes CASSPEILAGVSYEQYF. This chain joins TRBV5-1 and TRBJ2-7, with 11 positions matching TRBD2. V lost 5 bases to trimming and J lost 3 bases; unmatched junction nucleotides: 13. This CDR3 region has 17 residues. Germline V gives CDR1 SGHRS, CDR2 YFSETQ.

In this sample, this clonotype turned up a few times. J is TRBJ2-2 and V is TRBV7-9; D is perhaps TRBD1 (7 bases). Germline V gene sequence: CDR1 SEHNR, CDR2 FQNEAQ (reference sequence). V lost 6 bases and J 6 bases, leaving 17 bases between the germline ends. The CDR3 consists of 15 residues. In nucleotides, the CDR3 is TGTGCCAGCAGGCCTAGACAGGGAGGTGCCGGGGAGCTGTTTTTT. It translates to CASRPRQGGAGELFF.

This clonotype has a count of ten or more. This rearrangement joins TRBV12-3 or TRBV12-4 to TRBJ2-7; 11 positions agree with TRBD1. The V gene end was trimmed by 3 bases and the J gene end by 3 bases; junction bases not matched to a gene: 4. This CDR3 region has 15 residues. The CDR3 loop reads CASSFRGTGGYEQYF. In DNA, the CDR3 is TGTGCCAGCAGTTTCAGGGGGACAGGGGGCTACGAGCAGTACTTC.

This clonotype has more than one count but fewer than ten. The chain is built from TRBV24-1 and TRBJ2-3, with TRBD2 as a possible D gene (6 bases). Trimming left V 0 bases short and J 5 bases short, with 8 bases between. The CDR3 is 14 residues long. CDR1 is KGHDR and CDR2 is SFDVKD in the germline V gene. The CDR3 region is CATSDLGGKDTQYF. CDR3 nucleotide sequence: TGTGCCACCAGTGATTTGGGCGGGAAAGATACGCAGTATTTT.

Many counts were recorded for this clonotype. J is TRBJ2-3 and V is TRBV7-3; 11 positions match TRBD2. Germline CDR1 SGHTA, CDR2 FQGTGA. This CDR3 region has 16 residues. The trim removed 1 base at V and 7 bases at J, leaving 7 bases unmatched. The CDR3 DNA reads TGTGCCAGCAGCTTAAATATAGCGGGAGGGCCTCATACGCAGTATTTT. The encoded protein is CASSLNIAGGPHTQYF.

The chain links TRBV20-1 to TRBJ2-7, with TRBD2 identical over 10 bases. This CDR3 spans 14 amino acids. Losses at the gene ends were 3 bases for V and 4 bases for J; bases not matched to a gene: 6. Germline CDR1 is DFQATT and CDR2 is SNEGSKA (reference sequence). In nucleotides, the CDR3 is TGCAGTGCTAGGTCCCCTAGCGGGGGTTACGAGCAGTACTTC. This translates into CSARSPSGGYEQYF.

This clonotype was seen at least ten times. The chain uses TRBV30 and TRBJ1-1; D gene unclear. Germline assignment: CDR1 GTSNPN and CDR2 SVGIG (reference sequence). CDR3 length: 12 amino acids. V gave up 5 bases and J gave up 1 base, with 8 bases separating them. The CDR3 protein is CAWARTNTEAFF. Written as DNA, the CDR3 is TGTGCCTGGGCCAGGACGAACACTGAAGCTTTCTTT.

The table lists this clonotype with a few counts. CDR3 DNA sequence: TGTGCCAGCAAAATGACCGGGACTAGCGGGGGCAGCTCCTACAATGAGCAGTTCTTC. It yields the protein CASKMTGTSGGSSYNEQFF. The chain links TRBV6-1 to TRBJ2-1, with TRBD2 matching over 14 bases. The CDR3 consists of 19 residues. Germline CDR1 reads MNHNS; CDR2 reads SASEGT. After removal of 7 bases from V and 0 bases from J, the junction contained 11 bases not matched to a gene.

The chain carries TRBV29-1 and TRBJ1-2, with D perhaps TRBD1 (5 bases). The CDR3 is 13 amino acids. Germline values: CDR1 SQVTM, CDR2 ANQGSEA. The V gene lost 5 bases and the J gene lost 0 bases, with 10 bases spanning the gap. CDR3 in amino acids: CSVLPGANYGYTF. CDR3 coding DNA: TGCAGCGTTCTTCCGGGGGCTAACTATGGCTACACCTTC.

The chain carries TRBV20-1 and TRBJ1-3; D is possibly TRBD1 (6 bases). V was pared by 5 bases and J by 0 bases, with 11 bases between. The CDR3 contains 14 residues. The germline CDR1 and CDR2 sequences are DFQATT and SNEGSKA (reference sequence). For the CDR3, the DNA is TGCAGTGCTCGGACAGCGCTCTCTGGAAACACCATATATTTT. Its translation: CSARTALSGNTIYF.

The chain joins TRBV18 to TRBJ1-3, with 7 bases that match TRBD1. The CDR3 loop spans 14 amino acids. Germline V gene lookup returns CDR1 KGHSH and CDR2 LQKENI. Unmatched junction bases numbered 4, after V lost 0 bases and J lost 8 bases. DNA for the CDR3: TGTGCCAGCTCACCACCGGGACAGAAATACACCATATATTTT. Translating gives CASSPPGQKYTIYF.

This clonotype was seen many times. This chain joins TRBV3-1 and TRBJ1-1, with D tentatively TRBD1 (5 bases). The ends were cut back, 5 bases at V and 0 bases at J, with 13 bases in the middle. In germline, CDR1 is LGHDT, CDR2 YNNKEL (reference sequence). This CDR3 region has 15 residues. DNA for the CDR3: TGTGCCAGCAGCGACAGACAAAACATGAACACTGAAGCTTTCTTT. This translates into CASSDRQNMNTEAFF.

This clonotype was detected many times. The chain carries TRBV5-4 and TRBJ2-5, with a tentative D call TRBD1 (6 bases). In germline, CDR1 is SGHNT, CDR2 YYREEE (reference sequence). Trimming removed 2 bases from V and 2 bases from J, with 7 bases in between. This CDR3 contains 13 residues. For the CDR3, the DNA is TGTGCCAGCAGCTTAGGGGGACAAGAGACCCAGTACTTC. Protein sequence: CASSLGGQETQYF.

In the case of this clonotype: A clone one base away is much larger, so this may be a read error. The chain carries TRBV5-1 and TRBJ2-3; no firm D call. CDR1 and CDR2 from the germline V gene are SGHRS and YFSETQ. This CDR3 spans 12 amino acids. CDR3 DNA: TGCGCCAGCAGCTTGACTGCAGATACGCAGTGTTTT. Amino acid sequence: CASSLTADTQCF.

This clonotype has just a few counts. The chain recombines TRBV5-1 with TRBJ2-3; D may correspond to TRBD1 or TRBD2 (5 bases each). V lost 0 bases and J lost 6, with 11 bases in between. Germline CDR1 reads SGHRS; CDR2 reads YFSETQ. CDR3 size: 14 residues. CDR3 bases: TGCGCCAGCAGCTTGGCCAGAGAGGGGGATACGCAGTATTTT. It yields the protein CASSLAREGDTQYF.

This clonotype has at least ten counts. The CDR3: CASSHRAPGGYTF. CDR3 nucleotide sequence: TGTGCCAGCAGTCACAGGGCCCCGGGTGGCTACACCTTC. The chain has TRBV28 and TRBJ1-2; TRBD1 is a possible D gene (6 bases). This CDR3 has 13 amino acids. Trimming cost V 5 bases and J 7 bases, with 14 bases left between them. Germline CDR1 reads MDHEN; CDR2 reads SYDVKM.

In this sample, this clonotype turned up a few times. A much larger clonotype is one base distant, so this may be a read error. The J gene is TRBJ2-3, the V gene TRBV7-2; 12 bases fit TRBD2. The CDR3 extends over 17 amino acids. CDR1 is SGHTA, CDR2 FQGNSA, per germline. The V gene end was trimmed by 2 bases and the J gene end by 6 bases; junction bases not matched to a gene: 9. The CDR3 here is CTSSLTGTSGPPDTQYF. The CDR3 DNA follows: TGTACCAGCAGCTTAACCGGGACTAGCGGGCCTCCCGATACGCAGTATTTT. Drawing the rest from reference TRBV7-2 and TRBJ2-3, the complete variable domain is GAGVSQSPSNKVTEKGKDVELRCDPISGHTALYWYRQSLGQGLEFLIYFQGNSAPDKSGLPSDRFSAERTGGSVSTLTIQRTQQEDSAVYLCTSSLTGTSGPPDTQYFGPGTRLTVL.

The V and J genes are TRBV9 and TRBJ2-6; perhaps TRBD1 as D (6 bases). Germline V gene data show CDR1 as SGDLS and CDR2 as YYNGEE. The V gene lost 0 bases and the J gene lost 4 bases, with 17 bases spanning the gap. The CDR3 runs 18 residues. In nucleotides, the CDR3 is TGTGCCAGCAGCGTAGTTCCAGCTGTGGGGGCAGGGGCCAACGTCCTGACTTTC. Translation: CASSVVPAVGAGANVLTF.

The gene calls are TRBV3-1 and TRBJ2-7; no definite D call. CDR1 and CDR2 from the germline V gene are LGHDT and YNNKEL (reference sequence). Between the trimmed V and J ends, which lost 1 base and 4 bases, there was a span of 5 bases. This CDR3 is built from 12 residues. The CDR3 region has the DNA TGTGCCAGCAGCCAAGCGATGTACGAGCAGTACTTC. Protein sequence: CASSQAMYEQYF.

This clonotype appeared once. This chain links TRBV19 with TRBJ1-2, with D maybe TRBD1 (6 bases). Germline values: CDR1 LNHDA, CDR2 SQIVND (reference sequence). The CDR3 extends over 15 amino acids. The germline V and J ends were trimmed by 7 bases and 7 bases, with 22 bases remaining between them. The CDR3 reads CASTFWDNRDPGYTF. For the CDR3, the DNA is TGTGCCAGTACCTTTTGGGACAACAGGGATCCTGGCTACACCTTC.

The CDR3 nucleotides are TGTGCCAGCAGCTTGCGGGTGTTGAGGGCCGTGGCCTACGAGCAGTACTTC. This gives the protein CASSLRVLRAVAYEQYF. V gene TRBV5-4 combines with J gene TRBJ2-7, with D possibly matching TRBD2 (5 bases). V was cut by 1 base and J by 2 bases, with 19 bases left in between. The length of the CDR3 is 17 residues. From germline, CDR1 is SGHNT and CDR2 YYREEE (reference sequence).

The rearrangement uses TRBV6-1 and TRBJ2-1; D unresolved. This CDR3 contains 13 residues. Germline V CDR1 and CDR2: MNHNS, SASEGT. With 5 bases removed from V and 8 bases from J, the gap between germline ends came to 13 bases. The CDR3 protein is CASSHPGGDEQFF. In DNA, the CDR3 is TGTGCCAGCAGTCATCCGGGTGGGGATGAGCAGTTCTTC.

The table lists this clonotype with many counts. This chain links TRBV7-3 with TRBJ2-3; possible D gene TRBD2, 7 bases. This CDR3 has 16 residues. Deletions cut 8 bases from V and 6 bases from J, with 24 bases between. The germline V gene encodes CDR1 SGHTA and CDR2 FQGTGA. CDR3 nucleotide sequence: TGTGCCAGCGGTGCTGGGGGCGGGGGAATTTTGGATACGCAGTATTTT. It is translated as CASGAGGGGILDTQYF.